This T cell receptor (beta chain) was identified during a study of post-analysis software for immune sequencing data. This clonotype occurred many times. The CDR3 consists of 14 residues. Trimming left V 1 base short and J 2 bases short, with 8 bases between. Germline V gene lookup returns CDR1 SGHRS and CDR2 YFSETQ. TCR beta cDNA libraries included unique molecular identifiers. TCRdb re-derived calls from the PCR reads in MiXCR, one entry per CDR3 protein. Of 160,000 or so distinct CDR3 sequences listed, roughly 40% were seen once; the top ten hold around 30%. The chain recombines TRBV5-1 with TRBJ2-3, with D uncertain. The sequence came from a girl aged 5 to 17 with multiple sclerosis. This specimen consisted of blood, obtained after autologous hematopoietic stem cell transplantation. The CDR3 nucleotides are TGCGCCAGCAGCTTGTCCTCGCCCACAGATACGCAGTATTTT. Amino acid sequence: CASSLSSPTDTQYF.